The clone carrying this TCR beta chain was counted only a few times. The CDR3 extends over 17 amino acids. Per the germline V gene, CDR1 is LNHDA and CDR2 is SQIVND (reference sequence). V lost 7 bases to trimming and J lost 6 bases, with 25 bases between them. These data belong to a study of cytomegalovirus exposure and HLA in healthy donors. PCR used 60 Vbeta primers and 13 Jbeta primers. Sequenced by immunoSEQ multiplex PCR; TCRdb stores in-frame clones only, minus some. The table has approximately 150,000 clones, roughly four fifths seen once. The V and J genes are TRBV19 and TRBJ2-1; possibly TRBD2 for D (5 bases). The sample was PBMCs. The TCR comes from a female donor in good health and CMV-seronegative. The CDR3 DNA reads TGTGCCAGTACCGTATCCGCGGGCGAGCGGCTCCTCAATGAGCAGTTCTTC. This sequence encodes CASTVSAGERLLNEQFF.